This TCR beta chain was documented in a study of cytomegalovirus exposure and HLA in healthy donors. The CDR3 extends over 11 amino acids. V was clipped by 6 bases and J by 5 bases, with 11 bases between them. The V gene's germline CDR1 is DFQATT and CDR2 SNEGSKA (reference sequence). PCR amplification relied on 60 Vbeta primers (plus 13 Jbeta primers). This table comes from immunoSEQ multiplex PCR, and its TCRdb copy is limited to in-frame clones, with some not included. This sample yields about 260,000 clones, of which just under 85% are seen a single time; approximately 2% belongs to the top ten. Whole-study findings and limits: Among CMV-associated TCR beta chains, most appeared HLA-restricted in a later analysis.

With regard to this clone: Its antigen is not identified. Other DNA variants within this sample encode the same CDR3.

Sequenced material: PBMCs. The chain recombines TRBV20-1 with TRBJ2-7; TRBD2 is a possible D gene (5 bases). The receptor was derived from a woman in her forties in good health and CMV-seropositive. CDR3 residues: CSARRLHEQYF. The CDR3 DNA is TGCAGTGCGCGAAGACTACACGAGCAGTACTTC.